These 10 T cell receptor beta chains were all obtained from the same sample, sequenced in a study of blood T cell repertoires in COVID-19. Libraries were prepared by immunoSEQ multiplex PCR; TCRdb keeps only in-frame clonotypes and omits some of them. The sample has 150,000 to 200,000 clones, roughly four fifths seen once. Sequenced: PBMCs or T cells enriched from blood (not recorded which). The receptors come from a man aged 50 or older who had recovered from COVID-19.

This chain uses TRBV28 with TRBJ1-1; 8 bases are shared with TRBD1. Germline V gene data show CDR1 as MDHEN and CDR2 as SYDVKM. J gave up 6 bases and V 3 bases, and 9 bases lay outside the gene matches. This CDR3 is built from 15 residues. CDR3 sequence: CASSFWGPGGAEAFF. CDR3 DNA sequence: TGTGCCAGCAGTTTTTGGGGACCAGGGGGCGCTGAAGCTTTCTTT.

This chain joins TRBV19 and TRBJ2-3; D is unresolved. Germline-derived CDR1 and CDR2 are LNHDA and SQIVND (reference sequence). The length of the CDR3 is 12 residues. Trimming removed 4 bases at V and 2 bases at J, with 4 bases between. This CDR3 reads CASSTNTDTQYF. The CDR3 DNA reads TGTGCCAGTAGTACCAACACAGATACGCAGTATTTT.

The rearrangement links TRBV4-2 to TRBJ1-4; D is unclear. V was shortened by 4 bases and J by 0 bases, with 9 bases between the two germline ends. The CDR3 contains 15 residues. Germline CDR1 LGHNA, CDR2 YNFKEQ. The CDR3 reads CASSPNFATNEKLFF. CDR3 DNA sequence: TGTGCCAGCAGCCCGAACTTTGCAACTAATGAAAAACTGTTTTTT.

The chain couples TRBV20-1 to TRBJ2-3, with 7 positions matching TRBD2. This CDR3 is built from 17 residues. V shed 3 bases and J 9 bases; nucleotides not matched to a gene: 21. The germline CDR1 and CDR2 sequences are DFQATT and SNEGSKA (reference sequence). The chain's CDR3 is CSASPKSLAALAKTQYF. The CDR3 region has the DNA TGCAGTGCTAGTCCAAAGAGTCTAGCGGCACTAGCGAAAACGCAGTATTTT.

V gene TRBV7-3 combines with J gene TRBJ1-2; 10 nucleotides match TRBD1. This CDR3 region has 14 residues. Trimming cost V 2 bases and J 6 bases; bases outside gene matches: 3. Looked up from germline, CDR1 is SGHTA and CDR2 is FQGTGA. The CDR3 DNA sequence: TGTGCCAGCAGCTTACCGGGACAGGGGAATGGCTACACCTTC. Translation: CASSLPGQGNGYTF.

This sequence joins TRBV9 and TRBJ2-2; 9 nucleotides match TRBD2. Germline V gives CDR1 SGDLS, CDR2 YYNGEE. CDR3 length: 16 residues. J gave up 5 bases and V 3 bases, and 8 bases lay outside the gene matches. CDR3 nucleotide sequence: TGTGCCAGCAGCGCCCTGGAGGCGGGGGGGACCGGGGAGCTGTTTTTT. Translating gives CASSALEAGGTGELFF.

The chain uses TRBV11-2 and TRBJ1-1; tentatively, D is TRBD1 (5 bases). CDR1 and CDR2 (germline): SGHAT, FQNNGV. Trimming shortened V by 2 bases and J by 6 bases, and 16 bases separated the two germline ends. The CDR3 runs to 15 residues. This chain's CDR3 is CASSLSAREDSEAFF. The CDR3 DNA reads as TGTGCCAGCAGCTTATCTGCCAGGGAGGATTCTGAAGCTTTCTTT.

The rearrangement links TRBV29-1 to TRBJ1-5; possible D gene TRBD1, 6 bases. The V and J ends lost 4 bases and 5 bases respectively, with 9 bases between them. Germline V gene lookup returns CDR1 SQVTM and CDR2 ANQGSEA. The CDR3 loop spans 12 amino acids. The DNA for the CDR3 is TGCAGCGTTGGGGACACAGATCAGCCCCAGCATTTT. This encodes CSVGDTDQPQHF.

V gene TRBV2 combines with J gene TRBJ1-6, with TRBD1 identical over 7 bases. Germline V gives CDR1 SNHLY, CDR2 FYNNEI. The CDR3 has 15 residues. The V gene end was trimmed by 6 bases and the J gene end by 6 bases; junction bases not matched to a gene: 8. The CDR3 reads CASSPTGFANSPLHF. The CDR3 coding sequence is TGTGCCAGCAGCCCGACAGGGTTTGCTAATTCACCCCTCCACTTT.

This clone was seen only a few times. This chain uses TRBV4-1 with TRBJ1-2, with D unresolved. CDR3 size: 15 residues. V was shortened by 5 bases and J by 6 bases, with 19 bases between the two germline ends. Per germline, CDR1 MGHRA and CDR2 YSYEKL. CDR3 sequence reads: CASSALHGAVDGYTF. The CDR3 coding sequence is TGCGCCAGCAGCGCACTCCATGGCGCGGTGGATGGCTACACCTTC.